The 20 T cell receptor beta chains below come from one sample, sequenced in a study of blood T cell repertoires in COVID-19. Using immunoSEQ multiplex PCR, the repertoire was profiled, and TCRdb retains in-frame clones only, with some absent. The sample carries 200,000 to 300,000 clones, about four fifths recorded once. Specimen: peripheral blood. These receptor sequences come from a man older than 75 with acute or convalescent COVID-19.

This chain connects TRBV5-1 to TRBJ2-7, with D possibly being TRBD2 (5 bases). This CDR3 region has 13 residues. CDR1 and CDR2 from the germline V gene are SGHRS and YFSETQ. Between the trimmed V and J ends, which lost 4 bases and 4 bases, there was a span of 12 bases. The CDR3 DNA follows: TGCGCCAGCAGCCCGTGGACTGGGTACGAGCAGTACTTC. It encodes CASSPWTGYEQYF. Using reference TRBV5-1 and TRBJ2-7 for the parts outside the CDR3, the full variable domain is KAGVTQTPRYLIKTRGQQVTLSCSPISGHRSVSWYQQTPGQGLQFLFEYFSETQRNKGNFPGRFSGRQFSNSRSEMNVSTLELGDSALYLCASSPWTGYEQYFGPGTRLTVT.

This clone has only one observation. The rearrangement joins TRBV19 to TRBJ1-4, with D maybe TRBD1 (5 bases). The CDR3 is made up of 19 amino acids. Germline V gene sequence: CDR1 LNHDA, CDR2 SQIVND (reference sequence). Trimming took 7 bases from V and 0 from J, leaving 24 bases between them. The CDR3 sequence is CASIRGRGPVTATNEKLFF. The DNA of the CDR3 is TGTGCCAGTATACGAGGAAGGGGTCCGGTTACTGCAACTAATGAAAAACTGTTTTTT.

This clone turned up a few times. CDR3 sequence (DNA): TGTGCCAGCAGTGAAGCGCGCGGGACTAATGAAAAACTGTTTTTT. Amino acids: CASSEARGTNEKLFF. The rearrangement links TRBV6-1 to TRBJ1-4; D unclear. The CDR3 has 15 amino acids. V dropped 0 bases and J dropped 2 bases, with 7 bases sitting between them. The germline V gene has CDR1 MNHNS and CDR2 SASEGT.

The chain uses TRBV24-1 and TRBJ2-1; 12 bases align to TRBD1. The CDR3 runs 17 residues. With 5 bases clipped from V and 10 bases from J, the junction kept 14 bases outside the gene matches. Germline values: CDR1 KGHDR, CDR2 SFDVKD. CDR3 amino acids: CATSAQWGQGAVGEQFF. CDR3 sequence (DNA): TGTGCCACCAGTGCTCAATGGGGACAGGGGGCGGTAGGGGAGCAGTTCTTC.

The chain employs TRBV13 and TRBJ2-3; the match to TRBD1 covers 8 bases. CDR3 length: 17 residues. Germline V gene lookup returns CDR1 PRHDT and CDR2 FYEKMQ (reference sequence). V lost 4 bases and J lost 6; bases outside the gene matches: 15. The CDR3 region is CASSYSATQGAWDTQYF. The CDR3 region has the DNA TGTGCCAGCAGCTATTCGGCCACCCAGGGGGCGTGGGATACGCAGTATTTT.

This clone was recorded once. This chain connects TRBV5-1 to TRBJ2-1; TRBD2 agrees at 9 bases. Germline loops: CDR1 SGHRS, CDR2 YFSETQ. V was clipped by 0 bases and J by 0 bases; unmatched bases: 1. The CDR3 length is 16 residues. The CDR3 sequence is CASSLGGGASYNEQFF. In nucleotides, the CDR3 is TGCGCCAGCAGCTTGGGCGGGGGGGCCTCCTACAATGAGCAGTTCTTC.

V is TRBV14 and J is TRBJ1-5; D is unresolved. Trimming took off 4 bases at V and 4 bases at J, with 11 bases between the two ends. Germline CDR1 is SGHDN and CDR2 is FVKESK. CDR3 length: 14 residues. The DNA of the CDR3 is TGTGCCAGCAGCCTAGGAGGCGTTAATCAGCCCCAGCATTTT. This translates into CASSLGGVNQPQHF.

The chain employs TRBV23-1 and TRBJ2-7; weak D call: TRBD1 (6 bases). TRBV23-1 is assigned to the ORF class and has an uncertain function. Trimming took 0 bases from V and 5 from J, leaving 17 bases between them. The CDR3 is 16 residues long. The CDR3 DNA sequence: TGCGCCAGCAGTCAATCGTGGGAACAGGGTGTTAACGAGCAGTACTTC. As protein: CASSQSWEQGVNEQYF.

CDR3 nucleotide sequence: TGTGCCAGCAGCTTTAGGGCGGGGTACACCGGGGAGCTGTTTTTT. Translated, it gives CASSFRAGYTGELFF. The V and J genes are TRBV11-3 and TRBJ2-2, with D possibly matching TRBD2 (6 bases). Trimming took 3 bases from V and 3 from J, leaving 11 bases between them. The CDR3 totals 15 residues. The germline V gene encodes CDR1 SGHNT and CDR2 YENEEA.

The gene calls are TRBV27 and TRBJ1-5, with D perhaps matching TRBD1 (5 bases). V lost 3 bases to trimming and J lost 3 bases, with 12 bases between them. This CDR3 contains 15 residues. Germline V gene data show CDR1 as MNHEY and CDR2 as SMNVEV (reference sequence). The CDR3 region is CASSFSGGNNQPQHF. The CDR3 DNA reads TGTGCCAGCAGTTTCTCGGGGGGGAACAATCAGCCCCAGCATTTT.

V and J are TRBV7-2 and TRBJ2-7, with D possibly matching TRBD2 (6 bases). The CDR3 is 15 residues long. Germline loops: CDR1 SGHTA, CDR2 FQGNSA. Trimming left V 2 bases short and J 4 bases short, with 15 bases between. DNA of the CDR3: TGTGCCAGCAGCTTATCCCGGGGGTCGGGGTACGAGCAGTACTTC. This sequence encodes CASSLSRGSGYEQYF. Full variable domain (missing parts from reference TRBV7-2 and TRBJ2-7): GAGVSQSPSNKVTEKGKDVELRCDPISGHTALYWYRQSLGQGLEFLIYFQGNSAPDKSGLPSDRFSAERTGGSVSTLTIQRTQQEDSAVYLCASSLSRGSGYEQYFGPGTRLTVT.

The J gene is TRBJ2-7, the V gene TRBV25-1; TRBD1 agrees at 9 bases. The ends lost 4 bases at V and 3 bases at J; junction bases unmatched: 10. Germline V gene sequence: CDR1 MGHDK, CDR2 SYGVNS. The CDR3 consists of 16 residues. The CDR3 region has the DNA TGTGCCAGCAGTGGCTCCGGGACAGGGAACTACTACGAGCAGTACTTC. Its translation: CASSGSGTGNYYEQYF.

This chain joins TRBV19 and TRBJ1-5; 7 bases match TRBD1. V trimming: 7 bases; J trimming: 2 bases; junction bases outside the gene matches: 8. Per germline, CDR1 LNHDA and CDR2 SQIVND (reference sequence). CDR3 length: 15 residues. This CDR3 reads CASTAGGRGNQPQHF. The CDR3 nucleotides read TGTGCCAGTACTGCAGGGGGTAGGGGCAATCAGCCCCAGCATTTT.

Only a few counts were recorded for this clone. V usage is TRBV6-1 and J usage is TRBJ2-4; 9 bases are a match to TRBD1. The germline gives CDR1 MNHNS, CDR2 SASEGT. The CDR3 extends over 19 amino acids. The V segment lost 2 bases and the J segment 7 bases; nucleotides outside the gene matches: 18. The CDR3 loop is CASSEQSHDRGAILNIQYF. CDR3 nucleotides: TGTGCCAGCAGTGAACAATCCCACGACAGGGGGGCGATTTTGAACATTCAGTACTTC.

This clone was detected a few times. The rearrangement links TRBV27 to TRBJ1-2; D is possibly TRBD1 (5 bases). The CDR3 is made up of 13 amino acids. CDR1 and CDR2 from the germline V gene are MNHEY and SMNVEV (reference sequence). Between the trimmed V and J ends, which lost 0 bases and 8 bases, there was a span of 10 bases. DNA of the CDR3: TGTGCCAGCAGTTTATCCAGGGTGGAGGGCTACACCTTC. Protein sequence: CASSLSRVEGYTF.

The CDR3 DNA is TGTGCCAGTAGTTCCGAGAGTGCAGGGGGCGCAACTAATGAAAAACTGTTTTTT. As protein: CASSSESAGGATNEKLFF. The chain employs TRBV19 and TRBJ1-4; 8 nucleotides line up with TRBD1. The V segment lost 5 bases and the J segment 0 bases; nucleotides outside the gene matches: 11. Per germline, CDR1 LNHDA and CDR2 SQIVND (reference sequence). The CDR3 runs to 18 residues.

This clone was seen once. The rearrangement links TRBV5-1 to TRBJ2-1; 8 positions match TRBD1. CDR3 length: 15 residues. Unmatched junction bases numbered 8, after V lost 0 bases and J lost 9 bases. Per the germline V gene, CDR1 is SGHRS and CDR2 is YFSETQ. The CDR3 protein is CASSLGRGQASEQFF. DNA of the CDR3: TGCGCCAGCAGCTTGGGCAGGGGGCAGGCGAGTGAGCAGTTCTTC.

This clone was seen ten or more times. The rearrangement uses TRBV7-9 and TRBJ1-2; D is undetermined. The germline V gene has CDR1 SEHNR and CDR2 FQNEAQ (reference sequence). The CDR3 extends over 13 amino acids. V lost 1 base and J 8 bases, leaving 11 bases between the germline ends. In nucleotides, the CDR3 is TGTGCCAGCAGCTTAGGGAGCCTCGAGGGCTACACCTTC. Translating gives CASSLGSLEGYTF.

V and J are TRBV27 and TRBJ2-7, with a tentative D call TRBD2 (5 bases). V was pared by 6 bases and J by 2 bases, with 14 bases between. CDR1 is MNHEY and CDR2 is SMNVEV in the germline V gene (reference sequence). The CDR3 totals 14 residues. CDR3: CASSQTGITYEQYF. CDR3 nucleotide sequence: TGTGCCAGCAGCCAGACCGGGATCACCTACGAGCAGTACTTC.

This rearrangement joins TRBV14 to TRBJ1-3; D unresolved. Germline V gene sequence: CDR1 SGHDN, CDR2 FVKESK. Deletions cut 0 bases from V and 0 bases from J, with 12 bases between. This CDR3 has 17 residues. The CDR3 nucleotides read TGTGCCAGCAGCCAAGATCTCGGGGAGGCCTCTGGAAACACCATATATTTT. It yields the protein CASSQDLGEASGNTIYF.